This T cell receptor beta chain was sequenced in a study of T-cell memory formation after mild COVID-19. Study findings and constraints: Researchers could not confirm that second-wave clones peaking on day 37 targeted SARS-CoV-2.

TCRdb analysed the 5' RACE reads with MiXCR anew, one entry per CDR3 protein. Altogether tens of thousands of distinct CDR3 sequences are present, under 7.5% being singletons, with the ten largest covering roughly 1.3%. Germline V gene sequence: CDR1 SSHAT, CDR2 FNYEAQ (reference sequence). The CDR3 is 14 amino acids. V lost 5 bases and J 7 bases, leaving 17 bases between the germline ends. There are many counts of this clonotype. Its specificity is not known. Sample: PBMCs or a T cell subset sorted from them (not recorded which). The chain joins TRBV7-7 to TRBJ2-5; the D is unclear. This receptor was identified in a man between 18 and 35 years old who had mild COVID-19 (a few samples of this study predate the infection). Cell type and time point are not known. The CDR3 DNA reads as TGTGCCAGCAGCCCCCGGGCTGGGCATGGGACCCAGTACTTC. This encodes CASSPRAGHGTQYF.